Detailed here is one T cell receptor (beta chain). Its specific antigen is unknown. No quality values exist for individual bases; no much larger clone is one base distant. CDR1 and CDR2, per the germline V gene (reference sequence), are LNHNV and YYDKDF. Compared with germline, V lacks 4 bases and J lacks 0 bases; bases without a gene match: 4. Its CDR3 holds 16 amino acids, cysteine through phenylalanine. The sequence is cut down to CDR3 DNA, 48 bases in frame from base 1. This record comes from a study of cytomegalovirus exposure and HLA in healthy donors (dated by TCRdb to about 2017). For the study in its entirety: An earlier analysis of around 600 of the donors reported 250 to 300 Gb of sequence data and around 120 million unique TCR beta sequences from roughly 180 million T cells. To predict cytomegalovirus infection status, the study brought together high-throughput TCR immunosequencing, statistical association of individual TCRs with disease status, and machine learning. A separate validation cohort of roughly 120 different subjects was used in addition to the roughly 700-subject first cohort. The study was designed to test whether signatures of past pathogen exposure could be identified by cataloging public T cell receptors. The number of typed donors differed by locus: about 620-630 for A, B, C, DRB1 and DQB1; approximately 520 for DQA1; some 590 for DPA1; and 400 to 480 for DPB1. To decide whether each TCR beta V gene segment behaved as functional or pseudogenic, an earlier analysis of some 600 of the donors relied on high-throughput TCR beta sequencing. Around 300 gigabases of sequencing data and around 87 million unique TCR sequences were included in an early release covering about 600 HLA-typed donors. Rather than using new phenotypic data, the later analysis identified candidate immune exposures from TCR beta sequences and from how often those sequences occurred across donors. Of the roughly 400 genotyped donors, approximately 83% fell in the genetic ancestry cluster associated with self-reported Caucasian donors. Genome-wide SNP genotypes for about 65% of the 666 donors were used in a later genetic analysis, which treated that subset as a discovery cohort. A later analysis re-analyzed previously published TCR beta repertoires from approximately 670 donors and added high-resolution HLA genotyping to study TCR occurrence patterns. Every discovery cohort repertoire had been produced on one sequencing platform. A handful of DR-DQ haplotypes were handled as single units for association and clustering because linkage in the cohort was strong. Among roughly 400 genotyped donors of the cohort, an average of approximately 220,000 unique TCR beta nucleotide sequences was sequenced per donor, of which about 20% were non-productive. Donor age, sex, ethnicity and CMV serostatus were compiled alongside the repertoire data. Class I and class II HLA loci were covered by the typing at four-digit resolution. The study used immunosequencing to profile the T cell repertoires of approximately 640 subjects and linked those repertoires to cytomegalovirus serostatus.

Libraries were constructed by the immunoSEQ multiplex PCR assay. For the multiplex PCR, a mixture combining 60 forward primers for TCR Vbeta segments and 13 reverse primers for TCR Jbeta segments was used. A multiplex PCR assay on genomic DNA amplified the CDR3 region of rearranged TCR beta genes. The amplified TCR beta libraries were sequenced on the Illumina HiSeq System as 87-base-pair reads. On the authors' methods: Across the 640 or so repertoires, a later analysis counted tens of millions of unique TCR beta chains, approximately 10 million of which were shared by at least two donors. Raw reads were error-corrected and collapsed into unique sequences by a nearest-neighbor algorithm in which closely related sequences were merged to remove PCR and sequencing errors. V, D and J gene segments were assigned by aligning CDR3 sequences to IMGT reference sequences. For a sequence to be retained, at least a six-nucleotide match to both a V gene segment and a J gene segment was required. Rearrangements were classified as productive when the CDR3 lacked stop codons and remained in frame with V and J, and all other rearrangements were classified as non-productive. Following IMGT convention, CDR3 was defined as the stretch from the second conserved V-encoded cysteine up to the conserved J-encoded phenylalanine. The earlier analysis of some 550 of the donors excluded any sequence lacking an unambiguous match to a single V gene segment. In an earlier analysis of 587 of the donors, a V segment was called functional when productive rearrangements were above 56.7%, and segregating when the standard deviation between donors exceeded 5%. To diagnose cytomegalovirus status from the catalog of TCR beta chain sequences, a statistical classification framework was built. A later analysis assigned V and J genes by comparing TCR nucleotide sequences with IMGT/GENE-DB human TR gene sequences. A later analysis assigned CDR3 sequences and most-parsimonious VDJ recombination scenarios with the TCRdist pipeline. In a later analysis, each TCR beta chain was defined by its CDR3 amino acid sequence together with its V-gene family, and reads lacking a unique V-gene family were excluded. As a way to deal with suspected cross-contamination and a sequencing artifact, a later analysis dropped 640 or so nucleotide sequences that were highly shared and had low generation probability. A later analysis calculated a clonal expansion index for each public chain from normalized within-repertoire ranks of inferred template counts. In a later analysis, generation probabilities were computed with a VDJ recombination model fitted to out-of-frame rearrangements, and the resulting probabilities were checked against IGoR. Hypergeometric tests were used in a later analysis to score TCR-TCR, TCR-HLA and TCR-CMV co-occurrence, with a repertoire-size bias correction applied to the TCR pairs. A later analysis estimated false discovery rates by permuting HLA or CMV assignments 20 times. In a later analysis, co-occurring TCRs were grouped with DBSCAN, and TCRdist sequence similarity was added when clustering was performed within HLA-allele-positive subsets. Repertoires with fewer than 30,000 or more than 120,000 public chains were left out of co-occurrence clustering, as were about 5 repertoires with anomalous nucleotide sharing. Here the immuneACCESS table is served through TCRdb, limited to in-frame sequences with V and J called. Missing clones are a known gap in these copies; in checked studies unresolved V genes cover under half, and the rest lacks a known reason. V and J calls and clone size are given by that table; D and trimming were obtained from the DNA. The sample includes approximately 100,000 clones, with roughly 77% observed a single time. Around a tenth of the sample is taken by the ten largest.

In total, around 600 healthy bone marrow donors made up the cohort. At the time of sampling, every cohort member was nominally healthy, though immune exposures that went unrecorded were likely present. The donor was CMV seropositive and was included in the group of 250 to 300 seropositive cohort members. Every donor gave a peripheral blood sample, and the peripheral blood mononuclear cells from that sample were used for TCR beta sequencing. Genomic DNA extraction from the blood cell samples was performed with the Qiagen DNeasy Blood Extraction Kit. General conclusions and limits of the study: According to a later analysis, most CMV-associated TCR beta chains appeared to be HLA-restricted, and the HLA associations seemed to be driven largely by CMV exposure. The only immune exposure information available for the cohort was CMV serostatus. HLA typing was unavailable for some donors at each locus, so association tests used only the typed subset. The earlier analysis of approximately 540 of the donors excluded about 16 rarely observed V segments, including chromosome 9 orphons, because counts were too low. Some IMGT-functional V segments, including TRBV6-2 and TRBV6-3, could not be told apart with the 87-base-pair reads, so those segments were excluded. Strong co-occurrence of HLA alleles, especially DR and DQ, made assigning TCR associations to individual alleles difficult. V-gene and J-gene trimming of TCR beta chains was associated with a missense DCLRE1C variant in a later genetic analysis, and the association was replicated in an independent cohort. In a later analysis, TCR association rates were found to vary across HLA loci, with the most associated TCRs seen for DRB1 alleles and the fewest for HLA-C alleles. A later analysis associated some 17,000 TCR beta sequences with specific HLA alleles at a false discovery rate of 0.05. A total of some 180 TCR beta chains were listed by the study as associated with cytomegalovirus. The authors suggested that the approach could potentially be extended to other disease states and immunological phenotypes. Linkage disequilibrium might explain the correlated functional status among segregating V segments, but an unknown experimental factor could not be excluded. A later genetic analysis reported fewer N-insertions in productive TCRs among donors in an Asian-associated ancestry cluster than the roughly 700-donor mean. The cohort was sequenced for TCR beta chains only, and without alpha or paired-chain data the features that could be detected were limited. The sequencing pipeline was judged likely to have produced a cluster of highly shared sequence variants as a technical artifact. The presence/absence analyses assumed that sequencing depth was roughly uniform across donors, and that assumption may not be true. According to a later analysis, parvovirus B19, influenza, CMV and Epstein-Barr virus appeared linked to several top co-occurrence clusters. In an earlier analysis of some 550 of the donors, most TCR beta V segments were observed in productive rearrangements about 90% or about 30% of the time, broadly matching IMGT annotations. In both the original and validation cohorts, the classifier was reported to diagnose cytomegalovirus status with high specificity and sensitivity. A further reported finding was that TCR beta sequences accurately predicted the HLA-A and HLA-B alleles for most subjects in the first cohort. In vitro tests confirmed that three of the cytomegalovirus-associated TCR beta chains recognize cytomegalovirus antigens. Compared with equally common non-associated chains, HLA-associated TCR beta chains in a later analysis were more clonally expanded and had lower generation probabilities. Across donors, most TCR sequences were observed very rarely, whereas some public TCRs were present in many individuals.

The sample was PBMCs. The sequence came from a woman aged 18 to 35 in good health and CMV-seropositive. This receptor chain uses TRBV15 and TRBJ2-1, with TRBD2 matching 9 junction bases. The CDR3 region reads CATSTYSGGSYNEQFF. The DNA sequence is as follows: TGTGCCACCAGCACTTATAGCGGGGGCTCCTACAATGAGCAGTTCTTC.